These T cell receptor beta chains were read from a single sample in a study of CD8 T cells in Susac syndrome. TCRdb fed the immunoSEQ multiplex PCR reads into MiXCR, producing one record per CDR3 protein. The table records about 440,000 distinct CDR3 sequences, more than 70% of them present only once. The sequencing input was CD8+ T cells from PBMCs. Receptor source: a human donor with multiple sclerosis. Both conserved end residues are part of each CDR3. The order of the fields is V gene, clone size, D gene, J gene, CDR3 protein, CDR3 DNA. A D gene is named only where the DNA matches it firmly. Size is stated for part of the rows, as once, few or many counts, or as a class when the clone is expanded.

v_gene: TRBV12-3/TRBV12-4
abundance: NA
d_gene: NA
j_gene: TRBJ2-7
CDR3aa: CASSFGPFEQYF
CDR3nt: TGTGCCAGCAGTTTCGGACCATTCGAGCAGTACTTC

v_gene: TRBV7-9
abundance: NA
d_gene: TRBD2
j_gene: TRBJ2-1
CDR3aa: CASSPPGLENEQFF
CDR3nt: TGTGCCAGCAGCCCCCCGGGACTAGAGAATGAGCAGTTCTTC

v_gene: TRBV5-1
abundance: NA
d_gene: NA
j_gene: TRBJ1-2
CDR3aa: CASSLETSRGYGYTF
CDR3nt: TGCGCCAGCAGCTTGGAGACGAGCCGGGGCTATGGCTACACCTTC

v_gene: TRBV14
abundance: NA
d_gene: NA
j_gene: TRBJ2-3
CDR3aa: CASSQDLMADTQYF
CDR3nt: TGTGCCAGCAGCCAAGATTTGATGGCAGATACGCAGTATTTT

v_gene: TRBV5-1
abundance: NA
d_gene: TRBD2
j_gene: TRBJ2-2
CDR3aa: CASSLGLAGMPPGSTGELFF
CDR3nt: TGCGCCAGCAGCTTAGGACTAGCGGGGATGCCACCGGGGTCTACCGGGGAGCTGTTTTTT

v_gene: TRBV13
abundance: NA
d_gene: TRBD2
j_gene: TRBJ2-7
CDR3aa: CASSLLGGGAVYEQYF
CDR3nt: TGTGCCAGCAGCCTCCTGGGCGGGGGGGCGGTCTACGAGCAGTACTTC

v_gene: TRBV27
abundance: NA
d_gene: NA
j_gene: TRBJ1-1
CDR3aa: CASSLGGPTEAFF
CDR3nt: TGTGCCAGCAGTTTAGGGGGTCCCACTGAAGCTTTCTTT

v_gene: TRBV30
abundance: NA
d_gene: NA
j_gene: TRBJ2-7
CDR3aa: CAWSVRSGQLYEQYF
CDR3nt: TGTGCCTGGAGTGTACGATCAGGACAACTCTACGAGCAGTACTTC

v_gene: TRBV12-3/TRBV12-4
abundance: NA
d_gene: NA
j_gene: TRBJ1-4
CDR3aa: CASSPGGMPEKLFF
CDR3nt: TGTGCCAGCAGTCCTGGGGGGATGCCTGAAAAACTGTTTTTT

v_gene: TRBV14
abundance: NA
d_gene: NA
j_gene: TRBJ2-7
CDR3aa: CASSQEVGWDEQYF
CDR3nt: TGTGCCAGCAGCCAAGAGGTGGGTTGGGACGAGCAGTACTTC

v_gene: TRBV15
abundance: NA
d_gene: NA
j_gene: TRBJ1-2
CDR3aa: CATSSTVTSYGYTF
CDR3nt: TGTGCCACCAGTTCGACAGTGACAAGCTATGGCTACACCTTC

v_gene: TRBV20-1
abundance: few
d_gene: NA
j_gene: TRBJ2-7
CDR3aa: CSAEGDTSYEQYF
CDR3nt: TGCAGTGCCGAGGGGGACACATCCTACGAGCAGTACTTC

v_gene: TRBV9
abundance: NA
d_gene: TRBD1
j_gene: TRBJ2-1
CDR3aa: CASSIAGTGEEQFF
CDR3nt: TGTGCCAGCAGCATAGCGGGGACAGGGGAAGAGCAGTTCTTC

v_gene: TRBV2
abundance: NA
d_gene: NA
j_gene: TRBJ1-1
CDR3aa: CASSESGEMNTEAFF
CDR3nt: TGTGCCAGCAGTGAATCGGGAGAAATGAACACTGAAGCTTTCTTT

v_gene: TRBV5-6
abundance: NA
d_gene: NA
j_gene: TRBJ2-1
CDR3aa: CASSLGRSYNEQFF
CDR3nt: TGTGCCAGCAGCTTGGGTCGGTCCTACAATGAGCAGTTCTTC

v_gene: TRBV20-1
abundance: NA
d_gene: NA
j_gene: TRBJ1-1
CDR3aa: CSARDLAAPQVNTEAFF
CDR3nt: TGCAGTGCTAGAGATCTCGCGGCACCCCAGGTGAACACTGAAGCTTTCTTT

v_gene: TRBV30
abundance: NA
d_gene: NA
j_gene: TRBJ2-1
CDR3aa: CAWSVQSYNEQFF
CDR3nt: TGTGCCTGGAGTGTACAGTCTTACAATGAGCAGTTCTTC

v_gene: TRBV7-3
abundance: NA
d_gene: NA
j_gene: TRBJ2-2
CDR3aa: CASSLEGPAVGELFF
CDR3nt: TGTGCCAGCAGCCTAGAGGGACCCGCCGTGGGGGAGCTGTTTTTT

v_gene: TRBV4-1
abundance: NA
d_gene: NA
j_gene: TRBJ2-7
CDR3aa: CASSQALSSYEQYF
CDR3nt: TGCGCCAGCAGCCAAGCGCTGAGCTCCTACGAGCAGTACTTC

v_gene: TRBV5-6
abundance: NA
d_gene: NA
j_gene: TRBJ2-7
CDR3aa: CASSLVPGAPYEQYF
CDR3nt: TGTGCCAGCAGCTTGGTCCCGGGGGCCCCCTACGAGCAGTACTTC

v_gene: TRBV3-1
abundance: once
d_gene: NA
j_gene: TRBJ2-1
CDR3aa: CASSLGDRRREQFF
CDR3nt: TGTGCCAGCAGCCTCGGGGACCGTCGGCGTGAGCAGTTCTTC

v_gene: TRBV12-3/TRBV12-4
abundance: NA
d_gene: TRBD2
j_gene: TRBJ2-7
CDR3aa: CASRGTSGKRFYEQYF
CDR3nt: TGTGCCAGCAGAGGGACTAGCGGGAAGCGCTTCTACGAGCAGTACTTC

v_gene: TRBV19
abundance: NA
d_gene: NA
j_gene: TRBJ2-1
CDR3aa: CASRAPLANEQFF
CDR3nt: TGTGCCAGTAGAGCCCCCCTGGCCAATGAGCAGTTCTTC

v_gene: TRBV4-1
abundance: NA
d_gene: NA
j_gene: TRBJ1-1
CDR3aa: CASSQDGTEAFF
CDR3nt: TGTGCCAGCAGCCAAGATGGGACTGAAGCTTTCTTT

v_gene: TRBV27
abundance: NA
d_gene: NA
j_gene: TRBJ2-1
CDR3aa: CASSAHLAESYNEQFF
CDR3nt: TGTGCCAGCTCAGCTCACTTAGCGGAGAGCTACAATGAGCAGTTCTTC

v_gene: TRBV12-3/TRBV12-4
abundance: NA
d_gene: NA
j_gene: TRBJ1-5
CDR3aa: CASSTASSQPQHF
CDR3nt: TGTGCCAGCAGTACCGCCTCTTCCCAGCCCCAGCATTTT

v_gene: TRBV4-1
abundance: NA
d_gene: TRBD1
j_gene: TRBJ2-7
CDR3aa: CASSQTGQGGDEQYF
CDR3nt: TGCGCCAGCAGCCAAACGGGACAGGGAGGCGACGAGCAGTACTTC

v_gene: TRBV12-3/TRBV12-4
abundance: NA
d_gene: NA
j_gene: TRBJ1-1
CDR3aa: CASSGTRQVNTEAFF
CDR3nt: TGTGCCAGCAGTGGGACCCGACAGGTGAACACTGAAGCTTTCTTT

v_gene: TRBV7-6
abundance: once
d_gene: NA
j_gene: TRBJ2-2
CDR3aa: CASSPAETGELFF
CDR3nt: TGTGCCAGCAGCCCGGCCGAGACCGGGGAGCTGTTTTTT

v_gene: TRBV30
abundance: NA
d_gene: NA
j_gene: TRBJ1-5
CDR3aa: CAWSPDGNGDQPQHF
CDR3nt: TGTGCCTGGTCGCCGGACGGCAACGGTGATCAGCCCCAGCATTTT

v_gene: TRBV19
abundance: few
d_gene: NA
j_gene: TRBJ2-2
CDR3aa: CASWSGELFF
CDR3nt: TGTGCCAGTTGGTCTGGGGAGCTGTTTTTT

v_gene: TRBV10-1
abundance: NA
d_gene: NA
j_gene: TRBJ1-1
CDR3aa: CASSTHREDPLSGAFF
CDR3nt: TGCGCCAGCAGCACGCATAGAGAGGACCCCTTATCCGGAGCTTTCTTT

v_gene: TRBV27
abundance: once
d_gene: NA
j_gene: TRBJ1-6
CDR3aa: CASSPGTASSYNSPLHF
CDR3nt: TGTGCCAGCAGTCCCGGGACCGCCAGCTCCTATAATTCACCCCTCCACTTT

v_gene: TRBV12-3/TRBV12-4
abundance: NA
d_gene: TRBD2
j_gene: TRBJ2-3
CDR3aa: CASSLAVSTDTQYF
CDR3nt: TGTGCCAGCAGTCTAGCGGTTAGCACAGATACGCAGTATTTT

v_gene: TRBV7-9
abundance: NA
d_gene: NA
j_gene: TRBJ2-5
CDR3aa: CASSLGTKKYF
CDR3nt: TGTGCCAGCAGCCTAGGGACGAAGAAGTACTTC

v_gene: TRBV30
abundance: NA
d_gene: NA
j_gene: TRBJ1-1
CDR3aa: CAWNPGPSEAFF
CDR3nt: TGTGCCTGGAACCCGGGTCCTTCTGAAGCTTTCTTT

v_gene: TRBV3-1
abundance: NA
d_gene: NA
j_gene: TRBJ2-1
CDR3aa: CASSETRIRVDNEQFF
CDR3nt: TGTGCCAGCAGCGAAACTAGGATTAGGGTTGACAATGAGCAGTTCTTC

v_gene: TRBV6-5
abundance: few
d_gene: NA
j_gene: TRBJ1-4
CDR3aa: CASSYAQGEKLFF
CDR3nt: TGTGCCAGCAGTTACGCACAGGGTGAAAAACTGTTTTTT

v_gene: TRBV5-1
abundance: NA
d_gene: NA
j_gene: TRBJ2-1
CDR3aa: CASSPGWYEQFF
CDR3nt: TGCGCCAGCAGCCCGGGGTGGTATGAGCAGTTCTTC

v_gene: TRBV4-1
abundance: few
d_gene: NA
j_gene: TRBJ2-5
CDR3aa: CASSQDSLTGLQETQYF
CDR3nt: TGCGCCAGCAGCCAAGATTCGTTGACGGGACTTCAAGAGACCCAGTACTTC

v_gene: TRBV7-8
abundance: once
d_gene: NA
j_gene: TRBJ2-2
CDR3aa: CASSLFGGTNTGELFF
CDR3nt: TGTGCCAGCAGCTTATTCGGGGGTACGAACACCGGGGAGCTGTTTTTT

v_gene: TRBV2
abundance: NA
d_gene: TRBD2
j_gene: TRBJ2-5
CDR3aa: CASSTAGTSGQETQYF
CDR3nt: TGTGCCAGCAGTACCGCCGGGACTAGCGGTCAAGAGACCCAGTACTTC